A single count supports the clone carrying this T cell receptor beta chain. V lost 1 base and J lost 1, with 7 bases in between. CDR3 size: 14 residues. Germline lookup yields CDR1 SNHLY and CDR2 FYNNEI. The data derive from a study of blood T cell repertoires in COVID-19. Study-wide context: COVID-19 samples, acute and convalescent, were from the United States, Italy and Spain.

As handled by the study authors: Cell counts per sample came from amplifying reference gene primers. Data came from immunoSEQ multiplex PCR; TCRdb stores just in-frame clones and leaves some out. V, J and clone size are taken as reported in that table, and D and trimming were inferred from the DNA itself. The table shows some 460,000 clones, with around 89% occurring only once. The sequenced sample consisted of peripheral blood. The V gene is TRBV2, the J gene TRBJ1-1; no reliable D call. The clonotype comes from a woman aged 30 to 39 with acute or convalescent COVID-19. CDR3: CASSEEQTNTEAFF. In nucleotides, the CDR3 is TGTGCCAGCAGTGAAGAACAGACGAACACTGAAGCTTTCTTT.